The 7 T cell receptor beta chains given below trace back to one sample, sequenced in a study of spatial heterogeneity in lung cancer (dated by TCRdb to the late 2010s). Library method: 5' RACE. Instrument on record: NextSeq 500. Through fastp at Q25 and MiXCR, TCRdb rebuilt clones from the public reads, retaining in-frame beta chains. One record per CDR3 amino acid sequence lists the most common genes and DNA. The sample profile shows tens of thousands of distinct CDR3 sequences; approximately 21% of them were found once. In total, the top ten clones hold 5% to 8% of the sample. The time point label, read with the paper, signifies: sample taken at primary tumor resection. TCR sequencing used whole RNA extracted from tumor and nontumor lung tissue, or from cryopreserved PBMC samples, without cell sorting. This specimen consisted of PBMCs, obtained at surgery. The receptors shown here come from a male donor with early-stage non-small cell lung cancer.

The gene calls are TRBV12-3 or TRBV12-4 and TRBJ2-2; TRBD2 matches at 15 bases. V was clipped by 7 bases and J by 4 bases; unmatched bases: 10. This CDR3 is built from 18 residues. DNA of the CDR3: TGTGCCAGCACCCTGGGACTAGCGGGGGGAGTCAGCACCGGGGAGCTGTTTTTT. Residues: CASTLGLAGGVSTGELFF.

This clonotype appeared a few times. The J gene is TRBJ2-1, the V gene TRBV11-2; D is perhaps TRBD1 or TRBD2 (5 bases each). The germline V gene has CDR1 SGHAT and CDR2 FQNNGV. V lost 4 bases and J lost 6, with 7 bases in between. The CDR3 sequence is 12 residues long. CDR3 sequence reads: CASSSGSNEQFF. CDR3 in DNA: TGTGCCAGCAGCTCAGGGAGCAATGAGCAGTTCTTC.

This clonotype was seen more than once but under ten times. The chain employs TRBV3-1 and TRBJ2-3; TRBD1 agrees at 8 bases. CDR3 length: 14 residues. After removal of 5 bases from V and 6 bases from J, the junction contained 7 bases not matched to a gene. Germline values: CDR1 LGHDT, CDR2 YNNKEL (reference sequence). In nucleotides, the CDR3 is TGTGCCAGCAGCGGTGGACAGGGCATCGATACGCAGTATTTT. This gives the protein CASSGGQGIDTQYF.

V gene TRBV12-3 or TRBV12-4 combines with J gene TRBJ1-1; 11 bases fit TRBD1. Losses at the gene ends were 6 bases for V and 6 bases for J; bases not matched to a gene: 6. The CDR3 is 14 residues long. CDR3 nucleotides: TGTGCCAGCAGACGGACAGGGGGCTTCGCTGAAGCTTTCTTT. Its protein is CASRRTGGFAEAFF.

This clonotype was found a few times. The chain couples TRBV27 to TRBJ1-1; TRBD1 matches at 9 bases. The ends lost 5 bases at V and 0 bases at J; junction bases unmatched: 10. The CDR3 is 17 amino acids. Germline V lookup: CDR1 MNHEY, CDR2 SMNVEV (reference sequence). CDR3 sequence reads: CASSRLQGAGMNTEAFF. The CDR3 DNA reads TGTGCCAGCAGTCGCTTACAGGGGGCGGGCATGAACACTGAAGCTTTCTTT.

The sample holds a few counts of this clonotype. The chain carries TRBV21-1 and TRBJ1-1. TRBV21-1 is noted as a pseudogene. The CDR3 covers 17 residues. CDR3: CASSKVLCGRAGTEAFF. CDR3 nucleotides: TGTGCCAGCAGCAAAGTACTGTGTGGGAGGGCGGGCACTGAAGCTTTCTTT.

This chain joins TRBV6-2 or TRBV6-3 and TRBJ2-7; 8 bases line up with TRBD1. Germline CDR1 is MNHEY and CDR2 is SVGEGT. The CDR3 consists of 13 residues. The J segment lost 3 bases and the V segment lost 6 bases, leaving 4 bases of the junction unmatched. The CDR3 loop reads CASRLTGGYEQYF. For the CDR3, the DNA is TGTGCCAGCAGGCTCACAGGGGGCTACGAGCAGTACTTC.